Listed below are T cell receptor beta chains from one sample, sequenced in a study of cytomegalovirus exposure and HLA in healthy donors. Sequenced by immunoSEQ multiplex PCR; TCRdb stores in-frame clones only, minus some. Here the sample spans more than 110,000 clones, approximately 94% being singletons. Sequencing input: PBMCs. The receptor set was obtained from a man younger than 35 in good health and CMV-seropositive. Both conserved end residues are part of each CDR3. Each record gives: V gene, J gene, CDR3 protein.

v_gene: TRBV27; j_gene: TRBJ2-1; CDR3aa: CASSLWPDEQFF
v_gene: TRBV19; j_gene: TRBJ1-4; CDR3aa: CASSAIGVANEKLFF
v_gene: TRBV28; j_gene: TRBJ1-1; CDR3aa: CASSLPSTEAFF
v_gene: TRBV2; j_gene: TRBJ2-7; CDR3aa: CASTNSGQSYEQYF
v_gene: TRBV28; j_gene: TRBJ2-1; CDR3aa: CASSLIRDTPYNEQFF
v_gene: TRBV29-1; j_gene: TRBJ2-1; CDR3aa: CSVEDNRDEQFF
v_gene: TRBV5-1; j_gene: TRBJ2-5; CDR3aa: CASSFSQETQYF
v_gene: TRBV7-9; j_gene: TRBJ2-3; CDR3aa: CASSPGRLLTDTQYF
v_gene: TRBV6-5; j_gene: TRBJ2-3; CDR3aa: CASSSGGLFSTDTQYF
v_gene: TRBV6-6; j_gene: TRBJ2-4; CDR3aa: CASSYGTGIMGYF
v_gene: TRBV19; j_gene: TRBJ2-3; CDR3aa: CASTSGGSGSTDTQYF
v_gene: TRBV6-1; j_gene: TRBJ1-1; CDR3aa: CASSAEGHGTEAFF
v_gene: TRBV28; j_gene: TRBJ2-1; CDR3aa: CASSFSGTDNNEQFF
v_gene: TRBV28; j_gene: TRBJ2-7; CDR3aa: CASSLDRAYEQYF
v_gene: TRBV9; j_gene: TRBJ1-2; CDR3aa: CASSVGRGQNGYTF
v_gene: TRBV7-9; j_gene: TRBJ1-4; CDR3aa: CASSLKGKLFF
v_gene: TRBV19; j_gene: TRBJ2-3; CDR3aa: CASSALAGTDTQYF
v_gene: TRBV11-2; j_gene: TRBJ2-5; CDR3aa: CASSYRQSQETQYF
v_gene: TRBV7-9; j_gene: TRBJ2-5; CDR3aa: CASSLAGGVETQYF
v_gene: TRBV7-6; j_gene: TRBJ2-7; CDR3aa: CASSMGDRGYEQYF
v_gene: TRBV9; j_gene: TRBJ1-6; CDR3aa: CASSVGGPGSPLHF
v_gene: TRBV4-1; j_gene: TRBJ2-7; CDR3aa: CASSPGGLGTGADEQYF
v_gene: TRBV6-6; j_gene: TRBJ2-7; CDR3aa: CASSYLPSQPYEQYF
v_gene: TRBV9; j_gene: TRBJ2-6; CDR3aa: CASSVNPGLGGDNVLTF
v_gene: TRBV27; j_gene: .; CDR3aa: CASGGTYEQYF
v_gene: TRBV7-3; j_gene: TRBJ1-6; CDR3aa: CASSSTANNSPLHF
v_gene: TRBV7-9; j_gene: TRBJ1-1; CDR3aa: CASSLGFGGNTEAFF
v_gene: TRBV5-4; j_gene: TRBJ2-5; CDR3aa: CASSLFQGSETQYF
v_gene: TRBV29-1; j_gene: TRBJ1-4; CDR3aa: CSATGGGTNEKLFF
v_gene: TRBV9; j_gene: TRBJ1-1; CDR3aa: CASSVELTTEAFF
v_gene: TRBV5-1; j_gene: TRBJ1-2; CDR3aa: CASSLTGGVYGYTF
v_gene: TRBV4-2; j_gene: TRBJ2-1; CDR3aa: CATSRANEQFF
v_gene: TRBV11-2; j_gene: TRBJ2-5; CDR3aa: CASSFPGQETQYF
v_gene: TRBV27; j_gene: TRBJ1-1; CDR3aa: CASSPQGTTEAFF
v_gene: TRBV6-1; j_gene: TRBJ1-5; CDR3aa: CASMQSWPQHF
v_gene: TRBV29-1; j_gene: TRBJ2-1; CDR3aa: CSVFLSGRAPIYNEQFF
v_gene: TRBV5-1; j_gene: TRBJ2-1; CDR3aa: CASSPGLAGGWFF
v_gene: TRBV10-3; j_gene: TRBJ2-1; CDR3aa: CAISDRAGSNEQFF
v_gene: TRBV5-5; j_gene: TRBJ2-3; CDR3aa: CASSFMDTQYF
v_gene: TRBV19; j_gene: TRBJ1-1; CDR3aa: CASSVFGGRGTEAFF
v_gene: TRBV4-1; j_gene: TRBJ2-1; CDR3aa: CASSPRPGPYNEQFF
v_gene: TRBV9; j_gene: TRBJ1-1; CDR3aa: CASSGAAGMDTEAFF
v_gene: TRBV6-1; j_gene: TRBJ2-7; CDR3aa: CASSEIGGAYEQYF
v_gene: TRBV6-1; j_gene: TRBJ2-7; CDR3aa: CASNRGPYEQYF
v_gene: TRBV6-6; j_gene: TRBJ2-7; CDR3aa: CASSLQGEIFIEQYF
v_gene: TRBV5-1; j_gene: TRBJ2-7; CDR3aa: CASSLNLDRPYEQYF
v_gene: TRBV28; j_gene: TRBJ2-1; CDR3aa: CASSPAGRTAYNEQFF
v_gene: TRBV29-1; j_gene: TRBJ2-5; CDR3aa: CSVARGLEETQYF
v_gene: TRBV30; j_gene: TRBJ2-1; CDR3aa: CAWSGIRGLAYNEQFF
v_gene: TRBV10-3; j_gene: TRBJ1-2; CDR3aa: CAITAAGRYGYTF
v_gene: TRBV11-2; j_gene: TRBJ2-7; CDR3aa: CASSSRTVPWKQYF
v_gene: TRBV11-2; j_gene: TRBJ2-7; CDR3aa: CASRTSGRPYEQYF
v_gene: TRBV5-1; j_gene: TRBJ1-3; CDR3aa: CASSLVPGLSGNTIYF
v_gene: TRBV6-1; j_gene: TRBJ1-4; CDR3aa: CASTASGGVEEKLFF
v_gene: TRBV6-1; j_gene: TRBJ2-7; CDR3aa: CASSESLRGGYEQYF
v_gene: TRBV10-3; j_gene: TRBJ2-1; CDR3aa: CAISGVGLALEVGEQFF
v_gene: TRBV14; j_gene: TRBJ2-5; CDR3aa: CASSQGIQTQETQYF